What follows describes a single TCR beta chain. This entry belongs to a study of blood T cell repertoires in COVID-19. The assay was immunoSEQ multiplex PCR, and TCRdb's table has in-frame clones only and misses some. The sample lists 200,000 to 250,000 clones; 82% were seen once. The CDR3 extends over 17 amino acids. CDR1 is SGHTA and CDR2 is FQGNSA in the germline V gene. Trimming pared 5 bases from V and 0 bases from J, leaving 17 bases between. This receptor was taken from a woman older than 75 with acute or convalescent COVID-19. The chain joins TRBV7-2 to TRBJ2-4, with D possibly matching TRBD2 (5 bases). Sequencing was done on a sample of peripheral blood. The CDR3 DNA is TGTGCCAGCAGCCCCGGTGGCGGGCTAATAGCCAAAAACATTCAGTACTTC. Encoded protein: CASSPGGGLIAKNIQYF.